What follows are 30 T cell receptor beta chains derived from one specimen sequenced in a study of identical twins. TCRdb analysed the 5' RACE reads with MiXCR anew, one entry per CDR3 protein. The sample has 310,000 or so distinct CDR3 sequences; less than 9.5% are singletons. The data were also submitted as part of a second study, on yellow fever vaccine responses in identical twins.

The specimen was CD8+ T cells sorted from blood. All receptors come from a woman between 18 and 29 years old in good health.

This clonotype was observed at least ten times. The chain recombines TRBV7-2 with TRBJ2-1, with a tentative D call TRBD1 (6 bases). The CDR3 has 17 residues. V was trimmed by 4 bases and J by 8 bases, leaving 24 bases between them. The germline gives CDR1 SGHTA, CDR2 FQGNSA. The CDR3 bases are TGTGCCAGCAGCTCAGGGGTGTTTAGTATTGCCTTGGATGAGCAGTTCTTC. Translated: CASSSGVFSIALDEQFF.

This clonotype was picked up a small number of times. This chain connects TRBV4-2 to TRBJ2-7; 11 bases are shared with TRBD1. After removal of 2 bases from V and 4 bases from J, the junction contained 7 bases not matched to a gene. This CDR3 is built from 16 residues. The V gene's germline CDR1 is LGHNA and CDR2 YNFKEQ. CDR3 DNA sequence: TGTGCCAGCAGCCAATCCGGACAGGGGGCCCTTTACGAGCAGTACTTC. It yields the protein CASSQSGQGALYEQYF.

CDR3 bases: TGTGCCAGCAGCGTAGCGGGGGCCGGCAATGAGCAGTTCTTC. Its protein is CASSVAGAGNEQFF. This chain uses TRBV9 with TRBJ2-1; D may correspond to TRBD1 or TRBD2 (6 bases each). The CDR3 length is 14 residues. The V gene lost 0 bases and the J gene lost 6 bases, with 10 bases spanning the gap. The V gene's germline CDR1 is SGDLS and CDR2 YYNGEE.

The rearrangement uses TRBV20-1 and TRBJ2-3; D ambiguous. V was shortened by 1 base and J by 4 bases, with 9 bases between the two germline ends. This CDR3 comprises 13 residues. Germline V gene sequence: CDR1 DFQATT, CDR2 SNEGSKA (reference sequence). DNA for the CDR3: TGCAGTGCTAGAGGAAAGGACCCAGATACGCAGTATTTT. It specifies CSARGKDPDTQYF.

The genes are TRBV2 and TRBJ2-3, with 14 bases matching TRBD2. V gave up 8 bases and J gave up 3 bases; unmatched junction bases: 13. CDR3 size: 18 residues. In germline, CDR1 is SNHLY, CDR2 FYNNEI. The CDR3 DNA reads as TGTGCCAGCTGTCAGAAACCCGGGACTAGCGGGAGAACAGATACGCAGTATTTT. Protein sequence: CASCQKPGTSGRTDTQYF.

The sample holds many counts of this clonotype. The J gene is TRBJ2-5, the V gene TRBV4-3, with a possible D match to TRBD2 (6 bases). CDR1 and CDR2 from the germline V gene are LGHNA and YSLEER. With 0 bases removed from V and 1 base from J, the gap between germline ends came to 12 bases. This CDR3 comprises 16 residues. This CDR3 is CASSQDLREIQETQYF. CDR3 DNA: TGCGCCAGCAGCCAAGATCTCCGGGAGATCCAAGAGACCCAGTACTTC.

Of note for this clonotype: A much larger clone differs from this one at a single base, so this may be a read error. The gene calls are TRBV7-9 and TRBJ2-1; perhaps TRBD1 as D (5 bases). The CDR3 is 16 amino acids. Germline CDR1 SEHNR, CDR2 FQNEAQ (reference sequence). Trimming stripped 4 bases from V and 0 bases from J, with 13 bases between. For the CDR3, the DNA is TGTGCCAGCAGCTCTGGGGCAGGGATCTCCTACAATGAGCAGTTCTTC. As protein: CASSSGAGISYNEQFF.

This clonotype has ten or more counts. This chain uses TRBV10-3 with TRBJ1-1, with D maybe TRBD1 (5 bases). The germline V gene encodes CDR1 ENHRY and CDR2 SYGVKD. The CDR3 consists of 15 residues. V was trimmed by 4 bases and J by 8 bases, leaving 20 bases between them. The CDR3 sequence is CAISAFLSREEEAFF. CDR3 bases: TGTGCCATCAGTGCCTTTTTATCCAGGGAAGAGGAAGCTTTCTTT.

This clonotype was seen ten or more times. This chain connects TRBV20-1 to TRBJ2-3; D may match TRBD1 or TRBD2 (5 bases each). Germline CDR1 is DFQATT and CDR2 is SNEGSKA (reference sequence). The CDR3 is 17 amino acids. With 0 bases removed from V and 0 bases from J, the gap between germline ends came to 16 bases. CDR3 region: CSARDPRGRQSTDTQYF. As DNA, the CDR3 is TGCAGTGCTAGAGACCCTCGGGGACGCCAAAGCACAGATACGCAGTATTTT.

The rearrangement joins TRBV4-1 to TRBJ2-1; D gene ambiguous. The germline gives CDR1 MGHRA, CDR2 YSYEKL. The V gene lost 0 bases and the J gene lost 10 bases, with 10 bases spanning the gap. The CDR3 has 13 amino acids. Here the CDR3 DNA reads TGCGCCAGCAGCCAAGATATCCCCGTCGAGCAGTTCTTC. This codes for CASSQDIPVEQFF.

This clonotype was counted at least ten times. The chain combines TRBV29-1 with TRBJ1-4, with D possibly TRBD1 on 6 matching bases. Trimming took off 5 bases at V and 4 bases at J, with 11 bases between the two ends. CDR1 is SQVTM, CDR2 ANQGSEA, per germline. The CDR3 length is 13 residues. The DNA for the CDR3 is TGCAGCGTTCGGACAGCGAATAATGAAAAACTGTTTTTT. This encodes CSVRTANNEKLFF.

Ten or more counts support this clonotype. The chain links TRBV7-9 to TRBJ1-6; no definite D call. The CDR3 is made up of 16 amino acids. Between the trimmed V and J ends, which lost 1 base and 9 bases, there was a span of 16 bases. CDR1 SEHNR and CDR2 FQNEAQ come from the germline V gene (reference sequence). This CDR3 is CASSLVGSGMASPLHF. Written as DNA, the CDR3 is TGTGCCAGCAGCTTAGTAGGGTCGGGTATGGCTTCACCCCTCCACTTT.

This clonotype was recorded a few times. V and J are TRBV24-1 and TRBJ2-3; perhaps TRBD2 as D (6 bases). V lost 3 bases and J lost 4, with 16 bases in between. CDR1 and CDR2 from the germline V gene are KGHDR and SFDVKD. The CDR3 spans 16 residues. Written as DNA, the CDR3 is TGTGCCACCAGTGATCGACCGGGGGTAATCGCAGATACGCAGTATTTT. This codes for CATSDRPGVIADTQYF.

The chain employs TRBV5-1 and TRBJ2-7; D is possibly TRBD1 or TRBD2 (6 bases each). The length of the CDR3 is 15 residues. Looked up from germline, CDR1 is SGHRS and CDR2 is YFSETQ. V was pared by 0 bases and J by 2 bases, with 12 bases between. The CDR3, as DNA: TGCGCCAGCAGCTTGGAAGGTGGGGGGCCCTACGAGCAGTACTTC. This sequence encodes CASSLEGGGPYEQYF.

This clonotype turned up a few times. This rearrangement joins TRBV6-1 to TRBJ1-2; the D gene is possibly TRBD1 (6 bases). Trimming pared 6 bases from V and 1 base from J, leaving 12 bases between. CDR1 is MNHNS, CDR2 SASEGT, per germline. This CDR3 contains 14 residues. CDR3 sequence reads: CASSFGQFNYGYTF. CDR3 sequence (DNA): TGTGCCAGCAGCTTTGGACAGTTTAACTATGGCTACACCTTC.

The table lists this clonotype with a few counts. The chain links TRBV27 to TRBJ1-5, with D unresolved. The CDR3 length is 15 residues. From germline, CDR1 is MNHEY and CDR2 SMNVEV (reference sequence). With 0 bases removed from V and 2 bases from J, the gap between germline ends came to 8 bases. CDR3 region: CASSLSRVGNQPQHF. The CDR3 DNA reads as TGTGCCAGCAGTTTATCTAGGGTTGGCAATCAGCCCCAGCATTTT.

This clonotype has ten or more counts. The chain links TRBV20-1 to TRBJ2-3; TRBD2 matches 9 bases. Germline trimming cut 2 bases from V and 2 bases from J; bases unmatched to any gene: 5. CDR1 is DFQATT, CDR2 SNEGSKA, per germline (reference sequence). The CDR3 consists of 15 residues. CDR3 loop: CSARSVAGVTDTQYF. The CDR3 nucleotides are TGCAGTGCTAGATCGGTAGCGGGGGTCACAGATACGCAGTATTTT.

This clonotype was recorded at least ten times. V and J are TRBV7-8 and TRBJ2-3; D is possibly TRBD2 (5 bases). V lost 0 bases to trimming and J lost 2 bases, with 15 bases between them. The CDR3 covers 17 residues. Looked up from germline, CDR1 is SGHVS and CDR2 is FQNEAQ. The CDR3 reads CASSLAASYFVTDTQYF. The CDR3 DNA sequence: TGTGCCAGCAGCTTAGCGGCTAGCTATTTTGTCACAGATACGCAGTATTTT.

The chain combines TRBV27 with TRBJ2-1; D perhaps matches TRBD1 (5 bases). V was trimmed by 9 bases and J by 0 bases, leaving 18 bases between them. This CDR3 has 16 residues. Germline CDR1 MNHEY, CDR2 SMNVEV (reference sequence). CDR3 loop: CASRPGRKSSYNEQFF. In DNA, the CDR3 is TGTGCCAGTCGCCCAGGGCGTAAGAGCTCCTACAATGAGCAGTTCTTC.

A few counts support this clonotype. This sequence joins TRBV15 and TRBJ1-2; the match to TRBD1 covers 7 bases. V shed 1 base, J shed 8 bases, and the junction held 13 bases outside the gene matches. Looked up from germline, CDR1 is LNHNV and CDR2 is YYDKDF (reference sequence). The CDR3 length is 16 residues. CDR3 nucleotides: TGTGCCACCAGCAGAGGCCCGACAGGGCCCCTGGCAGGCTACACCTTC. It specifies CATSRGPTGPLAGYTF. The full variable domain, with the rest looked up from reference TRBV15 and TRBJ1-2, is DAMVIQNPRYQVTQFGKPVTLSCSQTLNHNVMYWYQQKSSQAPKLLFHYYDKDFNNEADTPDNFQSRRPNTSFCFLDIRSPGLGDTAMYLCATSRGPTGPLAGYTFGSGTRLTVV.

This clonotype was recorded once. The genes are TRBV2 and TRBJ2-1; D is perhaps TRBD1 (6 bases). From germline, CDR1 is SNHLY and CDR2 FYNNEI. V was clipped by 4 bases and J by 5 bases, with 15 bases between them. The CDR3 sequence is 15 residues long. CDR3 region: CASSGTGNLNNEQFF. CDR3 coding DNA: TGTGCCAGCAGTGGAACAGGGAATCTTAACAATGAGCAGTTCTTC.

This clonotype was counted at least ten times. The gene calls are TRBV29-1 and TRBJ2-7; D gene unclear. Trimming removed 4 bases at V and 6 bases at J, with 16 bases between. Germline CDR1 is SQVTM and CDR2 is ANQGSEA. CDR3 size: 13 residues. The CDR3 is CSVVAGTVLEQYF. In DNA form, the CDR3 reads TGCAGCGTTGTCGCTGGAACGGTACTCGAGCAGTACTTC.

This clonotype was seen a handful of times. This chain connects TRBV15 to TRBJ2-7; TRBD2 agrees at 8 bases. Germline CDR1 reads LNHNV; CDR2 reads YYDKDF (reference sequence). After removal of 0 bases from V and 4 bases from J, the junction contained 11 bases not matched to a gene. This CDR3 is built from 17 residues. CDR3 loop: CATSRDRDGGAVYEQYF. Written as DNA, the CDR3 is TGTGCCACCAGCAGAGATCGTGACGGGGGGGCCGTTTACGAGCAGTACTTC.

This clonotype was observed at least ten times. V is TRBV14 and J is TRBJ1-6; D remains ambiguous. CDR1 is SGHDN and CDR2 is FVKESK in the germline V gene. V was pared by 2 bases and J by 11 bases, with 10 bases between. The CDR3 spans 13 residues. CDR3 amino acids: CASSQRTAAPLHF. CDR3 DNA sequence: TGTGCCAGCAGCCAACGGACGGCTGCACCCCTCCACTTT.

Only a few counts were recorded for this clonotype. The CDR3 spells CASSQDREGGGYEQYF. The CDR3 DNA is TGCGCCAGCAGCCAAGATAGGGAGGGGGGCGGCTACGAGCAGTACTTC. The gene calls are TRBV4-3 and TRBJ2-7, with D possibly matching TRBD2 (7 bases). V was shortened by 0 bases and J by 3 bases, with 15 bases between the two germline ends. This CDR3 contains 16 residues. The germline CDR1 and CDR2 sequences are LGHNA and YSLEER.

This clonotype was picked up a small number of times. The CDR3 loop reads CASSNIQGPQETQYF. The CDR3 nucleotides read TGTGCCAGCAGCAACATACAGGGACCCCAAGAGACCCAGTACTTC. V and J are TRBV5-6 and TRBJ2-5, with D possibly matching TRBD1 (6 bases). This CDR3 contains 15 residues. V was clipped by 4 bases and J by 1 base, with 14 bases between them. Germline CDR1 reads SGHDT; CDR2 reads YYEEEE.

This clonotype showed up many times. The rearrangement uses TRBV7-8 and TRBJ2-7; the match to TRBD2 covers 12 bases. This CDR3 has 17 residues. Germline V lookup: CDR1 SGHVS, CDR2 FQNEAQ. The trim removed 5 bases at V and 5 bases at J, leaving 13 bases unmatched. Here the CDR3 reads CASSPLTSGSNPHEQYF. The CDR3 coding sequence is TGTGCCAGCAGCCCCTTGACTAGCGGGAGTAATCCTCACGAGCAGTACTTC.

In this sample, this clonotype turned up a few times. The chain employs TRBV4-2 and TRBJ1-6; 7 bases are shared with TRBD1. The ends lost 0 bases at V and 6 bases at J; junction bases unmatched: 2. The CDR3 has 15 amino acids. Germline loops: CDR1 LGHNA, CDR2 YNFKEQ. The chain's CDR3 is CASSQDWDSNSPLHF. The CDR3 region has the DNA TGTGCCAGCAGCCAAGATTGGGACAGTAATTCACCCCTCCACTTT.

This clonotype was counted at least ten times. The chain is built from TRBV7-6 and TRBJ2-3, with D tentatively TRBD2 (5 bases). V lost 7 bases, J lost 1 base, and 15 bases lay in between. Germline V lookup: CDR1 SGHVS, CDR2 FNYEAQ. The CDR3 loop spans 15 amino acids. The DNA of the CDR3 is TGTGCCAGCATCTCTCCGGGGATGGGCACAGATACGCAGTATTTT. The encoded protein is CASISPGMGTDTQYF.

The chain recombines TRBV27 with TRBJ2-7; no clear D gene. Germline loops: CDR1 MNHEY, CDR2 SMNVEV (reference sequence). CDR3 size: 14 residues. V lost 8 bases to trimming and J lost 0 bases, with 14 bases between them. CDR3 sequence: CASPERHFSYEQYF. CDR3 DNA: TGTGCCAGCCCAGAGAGACATTTCTCCTACGAGCAGTACTTC.